These 21 T cell receptor beta chains share one sample of origin, sequenced in a study of cytomegalovirus exposure and HLA in healthy donors. The PCR ran on 60 Vbeta and 13 Jbeta primers. Sequenced by immunoSEQ multiplex PCR; TCRdb stores in-frame clones only, minus some. Of about 140,000 clones in the sample, 73% were seen once. The sample consisted of PBMCs. These receptors all stem from a middle-aged woman in good health and CMV-seronegative.

The V gene is TRBV5-4, the J gene TRBJ2-3, with a weak D call TRBD2 (5 bases). The CDR3 is 17 residues long. Trimming left V 0 bases short and J 2 bases short, with 16 bases between. Germline V gives CDR1 SGHNT, CDR2 YYREEE (reference sequence). The CDR3 DNA sequence: TGTGCCAGCAGCTTGGGGACTGACATTCCCATCACAGATACGCAGTATTTT. Its translation is CASSLGTDIPITDTQYF.

This chain connects TRBV7-2 to TRBJ2-5, with D uncertain. This CDR3 region has 16 residues. Germline loops: CDR1 SGHTA, CDR2 FQGNSA. V was clipped by 1 base and J by 2 bases, with 14 bases between them. Here the CDR3 DNA reads TGTGCCAGCAGCTTAGGGTACTCAAATTTTCAAGAGACCCAGTACTTC. Its protein is CASSLGYSNFQETQYF.

This clone came up a few times. The CDR3 nucleotides are TGCGCCAGCAGACTTCAGGGGCGGCCTAATGAAAAACTGTTTTTT. Translated: CASRLQGRPNEKLFF. The chain joins TRBV4-1 to TRBJ1-4; possible D gene TRBD1, 6 bases. Trimming removed 6 bases from V and 3 bases from J, with 14 bases in between. Germline lookup yields CDR1 MGHRA and CDR2 YSYEKL. The CDR3 runs 15 residues.

The chain joins TRBV29-1 to TRBJ2-5; D is possibly TRBD1 (5 bases). The CDR3 consists of 15 residues. V dropped 2 bases and J dropped 5 bases, with 18 bases sitting between them. Germline V gene lookup returns CDR1 SQVTM and CDR2 ANQGSEA. DNA of the CDR3: TGCAGCGTTGAACGTTATTCCCAGGGTCGGGAGACCCAGTACTTC. This sequence encodes CSVERYSQGRETQYF.

The genes are TRBV5-6 and TRBJ1-3; 10 bases are shared with TRBD1. V shed 4 bases, J shed 4 bases, and the junction held 8 bases outside the gene matches. The CDR3 spans 16 residues. CDR1 SGHDT and CDR2 YYEEEE come from the germline V gene. In DNA form, the CDR3 reads TGTGCCAGCAGCGCTGACAGGGGGCCGCTCGGAAACACCATATATTTT. Translation gives CASSADRGPLGNTIYF.

V gene TRBV5-5 combines with J gene TRBJ1-3, with D possibly matching TRBD1 (6 bases). Trimming stripped 2 bases from V and 4 bases from J, with 13 bases between. The CDR3 is made up of 15 amino acids. Germline loops: CDR1 SGHKS, CDR2 YYEKEE (reference sequence). CDR3 protein: CASSLLQGWGNTIYF. The CDR3 DNA sequence: TGTGCCAGCAGCTTACTACAGGGTTGGGGAAACACCATATATTTT.

The J gene is TRBJ2-7, the V gene TRBV6-1, with 8 bases that match TRBD1. Germline CDR1 reads MNHNS; CDR2 reads SASEGT. The CDR3 is 13 amino acids. With V trimmed by 9 bases and J by 1 base, 5 bases remained unmatched. CDR3 in amino acids: CASSGQDSYEQYV. CDR3 bases: TGTGCCAGTTCGGGACAGGATTCCTACGAGCAGTACGTC.

This chain links TRBV7-9 with TRBJ1-4; TRBD1 agrees at 7 bases. The germline gives CDR1 SEHNR, CDR2 FQNEAQ (reference sequence). The CDR3 length is 13 residues. The trim removed 5 bases at V and 8 bases at J, leaving 5 bases unmatched. CDR3 residues: CASSAQGEEKLFF. CDR3 sequence (DNA): TGTGCCAGCAGCGCCCAGGGGGAAGAAAAACTGTTTTTT.

This clone came up a few times. The V and J genes are TRBV2 and TRBJ1-2; D perhaps matches TRBD1 (5 bases). Trimming took 5 bases from V and 2 from J, leaving 21 bases between them. The CDR3 consists of 17 residues. CDR1 is SNHLY, CDR2 FYNNEI, per germline. CDR3 sequence reads: CASSRGQIVLVNYGYTF. The CDR3 DNA follows: TGTGCCAGCAGTAGGGGCCAGATCGTATTGGTCAACTATGGCTACACCTTC.

The J gene is TRBJ1-2, the V gene TRBV28; 10 nucleotides agree with TRBD1. Germline-derived CDR1 and CDR2 are MDHEN and SYDVKM. The CDR3 is 14 residues long. The trim removed 2 bases at V and 5 bases at J, leaving 2 bases unmatched. As DNA, the CDR3 is TGTGCCAGCAGTTTAGGGACAGGGGTTTATGGCTACACCTTC. It encodes CASSLGTGVYGYTF.

This chain links TRBV27 with TRBJ2-2, with TRBD1 matching 10 bases. The CDR3 loop spans 14 amino acids. J lost 6 bases, V lost 10 bases, and 8 bases had no gene match. Germline loops: CDR1 MNHEY, CDR2 SMNVEV (reference sequence). DNA of the CDR3: TGTGCCACCCGAGGAGACAGGGGGCCCGGGGAGCTGTTTTTT. Translating gives CATRGDRGPGELFF.

This chain connects TRBV11-2 to TRBJ1-2; no clear D. Germline loops: CDR1 SGHAT, CDR2 FQNNGV. The CDR3 consists of 18 residues. V lost 4 bases and J lost 0, with 21 bases in between. CDR3 in DNA: TGTGCCAGCAGCTCCATCCGGGAGCGCAAGAACGCTAACTATGGCTACACCTTC. It codes for CASSSIRERKNANYGYTF.

The count of this clone is one. V and J are TRBV19 and TRBJ2-5, with TRBD1 matching 9 bases. With V trimmed by 7 bases and J by 9 bases, 15 bases remained unmatched. The CDR3 contains 15 residues. Germline loops: CDR1 LNHDA, CDR2 SQIVND (reference sequence). The CDR3: CASTYSGQGKLAQYF. CDR3 nucleotides: TGTGCCAGTACCTACTCGGGACAGGGAAAGTTAGCCCAGTACTTC.

This rearrangement joins TRBV7-2 to TRBJ1-1; D is possibly TRBD1 (6 bases). Germline V gene lookup returns CDR1 SGHTA and CDR2 FQGNSA. Trimming took 8 bases from V and 1 from J, leaving 11 bases between them. The length of the CDR3 is 13 residues. The CDR3: CASGLQGNTEAFF. DNA for the CDR3: TGTGCCAGCGGTTTACAGGGGAACACTGAAGCTTTCTTT.

V usage is TRBV19 and J usage is TRBJ1-1; 10 bases are shared with TRBD1. There are 14 residues in the CDR3. The ends lost 7 bases at V and 6 bases at J; junction bases unmatched: 8. Germline V gene sequence: CDR1 LNHDA, CDR2 SQIVND (reference sequence). The CDR3 DNA sequence: TGTGCCAGTACTAGACCCGGGACAGGGGCTGAAGCTTTCTTT. This translates into CASTRPGTGAEAFF.

This clone came up once. The chain recombines TRBV11-2 with TRBJ1-1; TRBD1 agrees at 10 bases. After removal of 3 bases from V and 6 bases from J, the junction contained 16 bases not matched to a gene. The CDR3 has 18 residues. Looked up from germline, CDR1 is SGHAT and CDR2 is FQNNGV. Written as DNA, the CDR3 is TGTGCCAGCAGCTTTCCCCGGACAGGGGGAATCGGACGGGCTGAAGCTTTCTTT. This encodes CASSFPRTGGIGRAEAFF.

V and J are TRBV6-6 and TRBJ1-2; a possible D gene is TRBD1 (6 bases). Germline-derived CDR1 and CDR2 are MNHNY and SVGAGI (reference sequence). V was cut by 0 bases and J by 2 bases, with 7 bases left in between. This CDR3 has 14 residues. CDR3 loop: CASSYSDRNYGYTF. The CDR3 DNA follows: TGTGCCAGCAGTTACTCGGACAGAAACTATGGCTACACCTTC.

This clone was recorded a few times. The gene calls are TRBV2 and TRBJ2-7; 11 bases align to TRBD2. CDR1 is SNHLY, CDR2 FYNNEI, per germline. The CDR3 runs 15 residues. The J segment lost 3 bases and the V segment lost 2 bases, leaving 3 bases of the junction unmatched. CDR3 in DNA: TGTGCCAGCAGTGAAACTAGCGGGGGTTACTACGAGCAGTACTTC. It encodes CASSETSGGYYEQYF.

V gene TRBV2 combines with J gene TRBJ2-7; D unclear. Trimming removed 5 bases from V and 4 bases from J, with 9 bases in between. CDR1 SNHLY and CDR2 FYNNEI come from the germline V gene. This CDR3 has 12 residues. The CDR3 nucleotides read TGTGCCAGCAGTCAAAACGGGTACGAGCAGTACTTC. Translating gives CASSQNGYEQYF.

This clone has a handful of counts. The chain is built from TRBV5-5 and TRBJ2-3; no clear D gene. Germline CDR1 reads SGHKS; CDR2 reads YYEKEE (reference sequence). Deletions cut 0 bases from V and 2 bases from J, with 7 bases between. The CDR3 is made up of 14 amino acids. DNA for the CDR3: TGTGCCAGCAGCTTGGCCCAGAACACAGATACGCAGTATTTT. Protein product: CASSLAQNTDTQYF.

The chain uses TRBV29-1 and TRBJ1-2, with a tentative D call TRBD1 (5 bases). The CDR3 runs 12 residues. V was shortened by 6 bases and J by 4 bases, with 12 bases between the two germline ends. Germline CDR1 is SQVTM and CDR2 is ANQGSEA. CDR3 loop: CSVRDSRYGYTF. The CDR3, as DNA: TGCAGCGTCCGGGACTCTCGCTATGGCTACACCTTC.